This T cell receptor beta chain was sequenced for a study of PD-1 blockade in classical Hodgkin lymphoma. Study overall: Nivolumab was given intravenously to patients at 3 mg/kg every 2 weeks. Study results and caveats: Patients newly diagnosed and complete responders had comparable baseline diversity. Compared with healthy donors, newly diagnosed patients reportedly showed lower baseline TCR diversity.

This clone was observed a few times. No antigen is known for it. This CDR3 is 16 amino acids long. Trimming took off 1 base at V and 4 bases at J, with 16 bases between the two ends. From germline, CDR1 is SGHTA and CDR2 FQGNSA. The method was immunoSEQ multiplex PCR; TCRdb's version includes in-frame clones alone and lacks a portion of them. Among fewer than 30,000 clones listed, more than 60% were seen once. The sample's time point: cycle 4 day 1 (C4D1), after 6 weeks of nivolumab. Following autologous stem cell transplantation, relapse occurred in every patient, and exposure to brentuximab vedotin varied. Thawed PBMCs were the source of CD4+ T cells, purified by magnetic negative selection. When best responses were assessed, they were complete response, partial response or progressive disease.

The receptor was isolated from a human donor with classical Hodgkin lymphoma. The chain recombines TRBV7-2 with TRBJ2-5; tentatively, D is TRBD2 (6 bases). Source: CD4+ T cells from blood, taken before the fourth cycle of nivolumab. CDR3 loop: CASSLGGTRTRETQYF. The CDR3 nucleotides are TGTGCCAGCAGCTTAGGGGGGACTCGAACACGAGAGACCCAGTACTTC.